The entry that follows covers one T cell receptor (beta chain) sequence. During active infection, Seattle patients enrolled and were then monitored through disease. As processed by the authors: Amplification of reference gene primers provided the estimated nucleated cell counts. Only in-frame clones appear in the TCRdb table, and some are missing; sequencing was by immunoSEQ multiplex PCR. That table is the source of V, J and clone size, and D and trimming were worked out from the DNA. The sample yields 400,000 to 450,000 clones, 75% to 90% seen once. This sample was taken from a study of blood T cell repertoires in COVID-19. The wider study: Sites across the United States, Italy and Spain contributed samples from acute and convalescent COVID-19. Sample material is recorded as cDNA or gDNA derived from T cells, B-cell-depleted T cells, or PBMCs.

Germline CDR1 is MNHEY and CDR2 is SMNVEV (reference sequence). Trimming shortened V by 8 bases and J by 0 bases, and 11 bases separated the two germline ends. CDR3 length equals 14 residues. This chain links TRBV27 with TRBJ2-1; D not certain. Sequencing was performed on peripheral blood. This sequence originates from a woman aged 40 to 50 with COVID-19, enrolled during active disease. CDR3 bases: TGTGCCAGCCAGGCGCCCAGCTCCTACAATGAGCAGTTCTTC. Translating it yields CASQAPSSYNEQFF.